This T cell receptor (beta chain) was sequenced for a study of blood T cells in healthy people across ages. General study findings and limits: In older individuals, TCR beta diversity per million T cells was lower, falling roughly linearly with age.

A sample-barcoded 5' primer and a J-beta primer mix were used in a second PCR of roughly 7 to 12 cycles. TCRdb ran MiXCR on the 5' RACE reads and lists one entry per CDR3 protein. The data contain fewer than 2,000,000 distinct CDR3 sequences, roughly 32% of them singletons. The V and J ends lost 0 bases and 1 base respectively, with 11 bases between them. CDR1 is SGDLS and CDR2 is YYNGEE in the germline V gene. The CDR3 extends over 16 amino acids. This clonotype was detected ten times or more. Its antigen is unknown. The sequence derives from a woman under 40 in good health. The V call is TRBV9, the J call TRBJ2-1; tentatively, D is TRBD2 (6 bases). Sequencing was carried out using blood. The CDR3 DNA follows: TGTGCCAGCAGCGTAGCCGCGGGAATATCCTACAATGAGCAGTTCTTC. Its protein is CASSVAAGISYNEQFF.